The next 17 T cell receptor beta chains were all read from a single sample in a study of blood T cell repertoires in COVID-19. The protocol was immunoSEQ multiplex PCR, while the TCRdb copy is restricted to in-frame clones and leaves out a portion. This sample has 190,000 or so clones, with about 87% found just once. Specimen: peripheral blood. The receptors come from a man in his fifties or sixties who had recovered from COVID-19.

This rearrangement joins TRBV25-1 to TRBJ2-4; possibly TRBD2 for D (6 bases). V lost 3 bases to trimming and J lost 2 bases, with 17 bases between them. The length of the CDR3 is 17 residues. The germline gives CDR1 MGHDK, CDR2 SYGVNS. CDR3 DNA sequence: TGTGCCAGCAGTGATTCCCGGGACTTAAGACCCAAAAACATTCAGTACTTC. It specifies CASSDSRDLRPKNIQYF.

Turning to this clone: Compared with germline, one end of the junction differs, possibly owing to a read error. The CDR3 sequence is CASSALDSLNF. The CDR3 DNA is TGTGCCAGCAGCGCTTTGGACAGCCTCAACTTC. The rearrangement links TRBV9 to TRBJ1-2; the D gene is possibly TRBD1 (6 bases). The germline V gene encodes CDR1 SGDLS and CDR2 YYNGEE. This CDR3 comprises 11 residues.

CDR3 protein: CASSTPTVNNSPLHF. The CDR3 bases are TGTGCCAGCAGCACCCCGACAGTCAATAATTCACCCCTCCACTTT. This chain links TRBV28 with TRBJ1-6; D may be TRBD1 (5 bases). The CDR3 is made up of 15 amino acids. Deletions cut 6 bases from V and 5 bases from J, with 14 bases between. Germline V gives CDR1 MDHEN, CDR2 SYDVKM.

This clone was recorded only once. The chain is built from TRBV5-1 and TRBJ2-1, with D possibly TRBD2 on 6 matching bases. Germline V lookup: CDR1 SGHRS, CDR2 YFSETQ. The germline V and J ends were trimmed by 4 bases and 2 bases, with 16 bases remaining between them. This CDR3 is 16 amino acids long. The CDR3 spells CASSQNGGETYNEQFF. CDR3 DNA: TGCGCCAGCAGCCAAAATGGCGGGGAAACCTACAATGAGCAGTTCTTC.

The chain has TRBV10-3 and TRBJ2-2; 11 bases line up with TRBD2. The germline CDR1 and CDR2 sequences are ENHRY and SYGVKD. With 5 bases clipped from V and 6 bases from J, the junction kept 5 bases outside the gene matches. This CDR3 comprises 15 residues. Written as DNA, the CDR3 is TGTGCCATCAGTCTAACTAGCGGGAGAGCCGGGGAGCTGTTTTTT. Translating it yields CAISLTSGRAGELFF.

V usage is TRBV5-6 and J usage is TRBJ2-3; a weak D match, TRBD1 (5 bases). V shed 2 bases and J shed 0 bases, with 7 bases lying between them. The CDR3 has 14 residues. Germline assignment: CDR1 SGHDT and CDR2 YYEEEE. The CDR3 loop is CASSLGASTDTQYF. In DNA form, the CDR3 reads TGTGCCAGCAGCTTAGGGGCTAGCACAGATACGCAGTATTTT.

The chain carries TRBV4-3 and TRBJ2-4, with TRBD2 identical over 8 bases. The CDR3 is 15 amino acids. The germline gives CDR1 LGHNA, CDR2 YSLEER. The V and J ends lost 1 base and 7 bases, in that order; junction bases with no gene match: 6. DNA of the CDR3: TGCGCCAGCAGCCAAGCTGGGACTAGTGTTAACATTCAGTACTTC. As protein: CASSQAGTSVNIQYF.

V and J are TRBV4-2 and TRBJ1-2; D remains unclear. Between the trimmed V and J ends, which lost 1 base and 8 bases, there was a span of 11 bases. This CDR3 has 13 residues. Looked up from germline, CDR1 is LGHNA and CDR2 is YNFKEQ. The CDR3 loop reads CASSQANRGGYTF. For the CDR3, the DNA is TGTGCCAGCAGCCAAGCTAATCGAGGCGGCTACACCTTC.

This clone was picked up many times. The chain recombines TRBV5-6 with TRBJ1-3, with D perhaps matching TRBD1 (6 bases). Trimming pared 6 bases from V and 0 bases from J, leaving 19 bases between. There are 17 residues in the CDR3. Germline V CDR1 and CDR2: SGHDT, YYEEEE. CDR3 coding DNA: TGTGCCAGCACAGAGGGGGGGGCCCCCGGCTCTGGAAACACCATATATTTT. This translates into CASTEGGAPGSGNTIYF.

The chain carries TRBV24-1 and TRBJ2-3, with 13 bases matching TRBD2. The CDR3 covers 17 residues. The germline CDR1 and CDR2 sequences are KGHDR and SFDVKD. The V gene end was trimmed by 2 bases and the J gene end by 7 bases; junction bases not matched to a gene: 8. This CDR3 is CATSDSGLAGVGNTQYF. The CDR3 DNA sequence: TGTGCCACCAGTGATTCCGGACTAGCGGGAGTGGGAAATACGCAGTATTTT.

The chain joins TRBV7-8 to TRBJ2-1; D is perhaps TRBD2 (6 bases). This CDR3 is built from 15 residues. V was pared by 5 bases and J by 9 bases, with 20 bases between. CDR1 is SGHVS, CDR2 FQNEAQ, per germline. CDR3 amino acids: CASSPRGTPHVEQFF. The CDR3 region has the DNA TGTGCCAGCAGCCCACGCGGGACTCCCCATGTTGAGCAGTTCTTC.

In its sample, this clone was seen a few times. The rearrangement links TRBV7-3 to TRBJ2-2; 10 bases map to TRBD2. This CDR3 is built from 17 residues. Looked up from germline, CDR1 is SGHTA and CDR2 is FQGTGA. The V and J ends lost 2 bases and 3 bases, in that order; junction bases with no gene match: 6. The CDR3 DNA reads TGTGCCAGCAGCTTATTTCCTAGCGGGGGTGACACCGGGGAGCTGTTTTTT. Translating gives CASSLFPSGGDTGELFF. Full variable domain (outside the CDR3, taken from reference TRBV7-3 and TRBJ2-2): GAGVSQTPSNKVTEKGKYVELRCDPISGHTALYWYRQSLGQGPEFLIYFQGTGAADDSGLPNDRFFAVRPEGSVSTLKIQRTERGDSAVYLCASSLFPSGGDTGELFFGEGSRLTVL.

This sequence joins TRBV6-6 and TRBJ2-7, with 9 bases matching TRBD1. J gave up 5 bases and V 0 bases, and 2 bases lay outside the gene matches. Germline V gene lookup returns CDR1 MNHNY and CDR2 SVGAGI (reference sequence). The CDR3 sequence is 14 residues long. The CDR3 nucleotides read TGTGCCAGCAGTTACTCTGGACAGGGGAACGAGCAGTACTTC. This codes for CASSYSGQGNEQYF.

This chain uses TRBV6-2 or TRBV6-3 with TRBJ2-3, with TRBD2 identical over 7 bases. CDR1 and CDR2 from the germline V gene are MNHEY and SVGEGT. The trim removed 6 bases at V and 2 bases at J, leaving 8 bases unmatched. The CDR3 is made up of 15 amino acids. The CDR3 here is CASSSGAGTTDTQYF. CDR3 DNA sequence: TGTGCCAGCAGCTCCGGAGCGGGGACCACAGATACGCAGTATTTT.

There are many counts of this clone. The sample holds other DNA sequences that translate to the same CDR3. This sequence joins TRBV30 and TRBJ2-7; 11 nucleotides line up with TRBD2. The CDR3 totals 14 residues. Germline trimming cut 3 bases from V and 4 bases from J; bases unmatched to any gene: 5. The germline V gene has CDR1 GTSNPN and CDR2 SVGIG (reference sequence). CDR3 region: CAWRTGTSGYEQYF. CDR3 DNA: TGTGCCTGGAGAACCGGGACTAGCGGTTACGAGCAGTACTTC. The whole variable domain, remainder taken from reference TRBV30 and TRBJ2-7, is SQTIHQWPATLVQPVGSPLSLECTVEGTSNPNLYWYRQAAGRGLQLLFYSVGIGQISSEVPQNLSASRPQDRQFILSSKKLLLSDSGFYLCAWRTGTSGYEQYFGPGTRLTVT.

In regard to this clone: Other DNA sequences in this specimen translate into the identical CDR3. The chain uses TRBV24-1 and TRBJ1-1; D is unclear. V lost 4 bases and J lost 1, with 6 bases in between. CDR1 and CDR2 from the germline V gene are KGHDR and SFDVKD. The length of the CDR3 is 13 residues. CDR3 coding DNA: TGTGCCACCAGTGACACAAGGAACACTGAAGCTTTCTTT. Amino acids: CATSDTRNTEAFF.

This chain links TRBV24-1 with TRBJ2-5; TRBD2 is a possible D gene (6 bases). Germline values: CDR1 KGHDR, CDR2 SFDVKD. V was cut by 1 base and J by 1 base, with 9 bases left in between. The CDR3 is made up of 15 amino acids. The CDR3 is CATSDFRGSQETQYF. The CDR3 DNA reads TGTGCCACCAGTGATTTTCGGGGGAGCCAAGAGACCCAGTACTTC.